This T cell receptor (beta chain) appears in the sequencing data of a study of cytomegalovirus exposure and HLA in healthy donors. General study points: It was assumed in the presence/absence analyses that sequencing depth was roughly uniform across donors. A later analysis associated 15,000 or so TCR beta sequences with HLA alleles at a 0.05 false discovery rate.

Primers for the PCR totalled 60 Vbeta and 13 Jbeta. Assay used: immunoSEQ multiplex PCR; TCRdb lists only in-frame clones, some missing. The record lists about 130,000 clones, of which the ten most abundant hold 2.2%. To note about this clone: Antigen specificity is unknown.

Germline lookup yields CDR1 SGDLS and CDR2 YYNGEE. The CDR3 runs 17 residues. V was pared by 3 bases and J by 4 bases, with 13 bases of the junction left unmatched. The source is a man aged 35 to 55 in good health and CMV-seronegative. The V and J genes are TRBV9 and TRBJ2-5, with TRBD2 matching over 9 bases. What was sequenced was PBMCs. CDR3 nucleotide sequence: TGTGCCAGCAGCGCAAGAGGGGTTAGCGGGAGTAGAGAGACCCAGTACTTC. Translation: CASSARGVSGSRETQYF.